Listed below are T cell receptor beta chains from one sample, sequenced in a study of shared clonotypes between healthy human individuals. Sequencing was performed with immunoSEQ multiplex PCR; in TCRdb, only in-frame clones are kept and a portion is missing. Of around 620,000 clones in the sample, 90% to 95% are singletons; the top ten hold approximately 0.11%. Material for sequencing was naive CD8+ T cells sorted from blood. These receptors came from a woman in her thirties in good health. The CDR3 runs from the conserved cysteine through the conserved F or W. D genes are given only for firm matches. The size of a clone is reported for some rows only, either as once, few or many, or as a class for expanded clones.

V	D	length	size	J	DNA	CDR3
TRBV4-1	-	17	-	TRBJ2-7	TGCGCCAGCAGCCAAGAGGGTTTCACCAGGGGTCCGGGCGAGCAGTACTTC	CASSQEGFTRGPGEQYF
TRBV11-2	TRBD1	16	-	TRBJ1-1	TGTGCCAGCAGCTTAGATCCCGGGACAGGGAACACTGAAGCTTTCTTT	CASSLDPGTGNTEAFF
TRBV6-5	TRBD2	15	-	TRBJ2-7	TGTGCCAGCAGTCCAGGGACTAGCGGAAACTACGAGCAGTACTTC	CASSPGTSGNYEQYF
TRBV15	TRBD1	13	-	TRBJ2-7	TGTGCCACCAGCAGTTACCAGGGGGACGAGCAGTACTTC	CATSSYQGDEQYF
TRBV18	TRBD1	15	-	TRBJ2-7	TGTGCCAGCTCACCGACCGGGACAGGGGGTTACGAGCAGTACTTC	CASSPTGTGGYEQYF
TRBV10-1	TRBD1	15	-	TRBJ1-1	TGCGCCAGCAGTGAGTCGAGTACAGGGGACACTGAAGCTTTCTTT	CASSESSTGDTEAFF
TRBV9	-	14	-	TRBJ2-7	TGTGCCAGCAGCTACGGGGACTCCCCCTACGAGCAGTACTTC	CASSYGDSPYEQYF
TRBV27	-	11	-	TRBJ2-5	TGTGCCAGCGGATTTCAAGAGACCCAGTACTTC	CASGFQETQYF
TRBV27	TRBD2	13	once	TRBJ2-7	TGTGCCAGCAGTTCGACTAGCGGCTACGAGCAGTACTTC	CASSSTSGYEQYF
TRBV7-2	-	15	-	TRBJ1-1	TGTGCCAGCAGCTTAGGTATAGGGGTATATACTGAAGCTTTCTTT	CASSLGIGVYTEAFF